These T cell receptor beta chains were read from a single sample in a study of patients and donors after allogeneic stem cell transplantation. MiXCR, applied by TCRdb to the RT-PCR reads, yields one record per CDR3 protein. The sample carries some 880,000 distinct CDR3 sequences, 15% to 20% recorded once. The specimen was blood, either unsorted or a sorted T cell fraction (not recorded which). The receptor source for this set is a human donor who was either an allogeneic HSCT recipient or a stem cell or donor lymphocyte infusion donor (not recorded which). It is not recorded whose cells these are; they may come from a transplant donor. Both conserved end residues are part of each CDR3. D genes are given only for firm matches. Rows may omit the clone size; those that give it use once, few, many or a size class.

clone_size,d_call,j_call,v_call,cdr3_nt,cdr3_aa
.,.,TRBJ2-7,TRBV6-4,TGTGCCCGTGGGGCGGTCGCCTACGAGCAGTACTTC,CARGAVAYEQYF
.,TRBD1,TRBJ1-2,TRBV12-3/TRBV12-4,TGTGCCAGCAGGGGACAGGGTAGGAACTATGGCTACACCTTC,CASRGQGRNYGYTF
few,.,TRBJ1-2,TRBV7-2,TGTGCCAGCAGCCGAACCCTCATCTATGGCTACACCTTC,CASSRTLIYGYTF
once,.,TRBJ1-2,TRBV7-3,TGTGCCAGCAGCTTAACAGGACGGATTATAACCTTC,CASSLTGRIITF
.,.,TRBJ2-7,TRBV12-3/TRBV12-4,TGTGCCAGCAGTTTCCGCGGAGTTCACCCCCACACCTACGAGCAGTACTTC,CASSFRGVHPHTYEQYF
.,TRBD2,TRBJ2-1,TRBV24-1,TGTGCCACCAGTGATCGGGGGGGAGGGAGCTCCTACAATGAGCAGTTCTTC,CATSDRGGGSSYNEQFF
.,.,TRBJ1-1,TRBV28,TGTGCCAGCAGTTTTATGGAGGTCCGGGACGGAATTATGAACACTGAAGCTTTCTTT,CASSFMEVRDGIMNTEAFF
.,TRBD1,TRBJ1-1,TRBV5-1,TGCGCCAGCAGCCCCGGGACAGGGGGTCTAGGAACTGAAGCTTTCTTT,CASSPGTGGLGTEAFF
few,TRBD2,TRBJ2-3,TRBV5-1,TGCGCCAGCAGCACCCTAGCGGGGGGGGGCACAGATACGCAGTATTTT,CASSTLAGGGTDTQYF
few,.,TRBJ1-2,TRBV6-5,TGTGCCAGCAGTTACACTTCTCGGCAGGGGTATGGCTACACCTTC,CASSYTSRQGYGYTF
.,.,TRBJ2-7,TRBV29-1,TGCAGCGTCGGACAAAAAGTTGGCCACGAGCAGTACTTC,CSVGQKVGHEQYF
few,.,TRBJ1-4,TRBV9,TGTGCCAGCAGCGTAGGGAGAGCAACTAATGAAAAACTGTTTTTT,CASSVGRATNEKLFF
.,.,TRBJ1-1,TRBV7-9,TGTGCCAGCAGCTTAGGGGTGGGCGGGGACCCTGAAGCTTTCTTT,CASSLGVGGDPEAFF
.,TRBD1,TRBJ2-3,TRBV5-1,TGCGCCAGCAGCTTGGCACAGGGGGCCGCAGATACGCAGTATTTT,CASSLAQGAADTQYF
.,TRBD2,TRBJ2-2,TRBV12-3/TRBV12-4,TGTGCCAGCAGTTTAGCTCGGGCGGGGGGGCCCACCGGGGAGCTGTTTTTT,CASSLARAGGPTGELFF
.,TRBD2,TRBJ2-7,TRBV7-9,TGTGCCAGCAGCTTGACTAGCGGGTTGAACGAGCAGTACTTC,CASSLTSGLNEQYF
.,.,TRBJ2-1,TRBV6-2/TRBV6-3,TGTGCCAGCCGTTTTGGACTCATTAGCTCCTACAATGAGCAGTTCTTC,CASRFGLISSYNEQFF
.,.,TRBJ2-3,TRBV12-3/TRBV12-4,TGTGCCAGCAGTACCGACGGAACTAGCACAGATACGCAGTATTTT,CASSTDGTSTDTQYF
few,.,TRBJ1-5,TRBV20-1,TGCAGTGCTAGACAGGGTAATAGCAATCAGCCCCAGCATTTT,CSARQGNSNQPQHF
few,.,TRBJ2-1,TRBV9,TGTGCCAGCAGCGTAGGAGGGGAGCGGCACAATGAGCAGTTCTTC,CASSVGGERHNEQFF
few,.,TRBJ2-3,TRBV12-3/TRBV12-4,TGTGCCAGCAGTTCCCAGGGGCGAGCAAGGTCAGATACGCAGTATTTT,CASSSQGRARSDTQYF
many,.,TRBJ2-7,TRBV3-1,TGTGCCAGCAGCCAAATGGGTTGGGAGCAGTACTTC,CASSQMGWEQYF
many,.,TRBJ1-2,TRBV12-3/TRBV12-4,TGTGCCAGCACCTGGAACAGGGATTACTATGGCTACACCTTC,CASTWNRDYYGYTF
.,.,TRBJ2-1,TRBV6-5,TGTGCCAGCAGTTCCCGTAACCGGGCCGAGCAGTTCTTC,CASSSRNRAEQFF
.,.,TRBJ2-1,TRBV7-8,TGTGCCAGCAGCTTATACATATCCTACAATGAGCAGTTCTTC,CASSLYISYNEQFF
once,.,TRBJ2-7,TRBV29-1,TGCAGCGTTTGGGGGGTCGTCTACGAGCAGTACTTC,CSVWGVVYEQYF
few,TRBD1,TRBJ1-2,TRBV6-1,TGTGCCAGCAGTCCCGGGACAGAGACCTATGGCTACACCTTC,CASSPGTETYGYTF
.,.,TRBJ1-6,TRBV2,TGTGCCAGCACTATAACACTGGGGGGTTCACCCCTCCACTTT,CASTITLGGSPLHF
many,.,TRBJ2-1,TRBV24-1,TGTGCCACCAGTGATTCCCGCGACTACCTTTTCATCAATGAGCAGTTCTTC,CATSDSRDYLFINEQFF
.,TRBD2,TRBJ2-3,TRBV20-1,TGCAGTGCTAGAGAGGCTAGCGGGAGGGTAGATACGCAGTATTTT,CSAREASGRVDTQYF
few,.,TRBJ1-5,TRBV29-1,TGCAGCGTTAGGGTACGGGGATCGGGTCAGCCCCAGCATTTT,CSVRVRGSGQPQHF
.,.,TRBJ1-3,TRBV5-1,TGCGCCAGTAGACTGATCGAGGGTGAAAACACCATATATTTT,CASRLIEGENTIYF
.,TRBD2,TRBJ2-4,TRBV20-1,TGCAGTGCCGGGGGGGACAAGAAAAACATTCAGTACTTC,CSAGGDKKNIQYF
.,.,TRBJ1-6,TRBV4-2,TGTGCCAGCAGCCAAGATCGAGGGGCAGGTAATTCACCCCTCCACTTT,CASSQDRGAGNSPLHF
.,TRBD2,TRBJ2-7,TRBV12-3/TRBV12-4,TGTGCCAGCAGTTCCCTAGCGGGAGACATATACGAGCAGTACTTC,CASSSLAGDIYEQYF
.,.,TRBJ2-3,TRBV18,TGTGCCAGCTCAGACGTTGTAGCGGACACGCAGTATTTT,CASSDVVADTQYF
few,.,TRBJ2-7,TRBV7-2,TGTGCCAGCAGCTTAGCCGCGGACATCCGCCGCTACGAGCAGTACTTC,CASSLAADIRRYEQYF
.,.,TRBJ2-3,TRBV15,TGTGCCACCAGCAGAGATAAGGGGGGACGCACAGATACGCAGTATTTT,CATSRDKGGRTDTQYF
few,.,TRBJ2-4,TRBV11-2,TGTGCCAGCAGCTTTCTAGGTTTGGGAAACATTCAGTACTTC,CASSFLGLGNIQYF
once,.,TRBJ2-6,TRBV27,TGTGCCAGCAGTGCCAGGGATTCTGGGGCCAACGTCCTGACTTTC,CASSARDSGANVLTF
.,.,TRBJ2-3,TRBV6-4,TGTGCCAGCAGTGACTCCCCCGGGGATACGCAGTATTTT,CASSDSPGDTQYF
.,TRBD2,TRBJ2-1,TRBV4-1,TGCGCCAGCAGCCAAGATATCTCCAGCGGGATCAGCTACAATGAGCAGTTCTTC,CASSQDISSGISYNEQFF
few,.,TRBJ2-3,TRBV11-2,TGTGCCAGCAGCCCCCCGACCGTGAGGGGAGATACGCAGTATTTT,CASSPPTVRGDTQYF
.,.,TRBJ1-2,TRBV5-1,TGCGCCAGCACCCTTGAAAAGGGCCTGGGGACTGGCTACACCTTC,CASTLEKGLGTGYTF
.,TRBD1,TRBJ2-1,TRBV4-1,TGCACCAGCAGCCCCTCACAGGGGTTGCCCTACAATGAGCAGTTCTTC,CTSSPSQGLPYNEQFF
.,TRBD1,TRBJ2-7,TRBV27,TGTGCCAGCAGTTACAGGACAGGGAGTCCCGAGCAGTACTTC,CASSYRTGSPEQYF